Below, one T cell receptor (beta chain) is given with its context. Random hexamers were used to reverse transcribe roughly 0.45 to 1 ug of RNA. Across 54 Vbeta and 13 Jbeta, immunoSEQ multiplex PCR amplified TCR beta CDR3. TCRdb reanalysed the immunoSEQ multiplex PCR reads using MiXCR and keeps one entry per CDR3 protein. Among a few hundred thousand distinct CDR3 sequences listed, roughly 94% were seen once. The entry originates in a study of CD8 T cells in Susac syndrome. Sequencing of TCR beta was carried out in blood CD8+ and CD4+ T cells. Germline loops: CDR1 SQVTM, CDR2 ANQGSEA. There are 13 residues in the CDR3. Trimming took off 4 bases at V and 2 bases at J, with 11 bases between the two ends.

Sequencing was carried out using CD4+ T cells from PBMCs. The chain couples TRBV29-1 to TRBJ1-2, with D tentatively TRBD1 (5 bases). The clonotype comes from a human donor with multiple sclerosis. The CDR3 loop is CSVGQISNYGYTF. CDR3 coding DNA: TGCAGCGTTGGACAGATTTCAAACTATGGCTACACCTTC.